The rows below give T cell receptor beta chains drawn from one sample of a study of HIV-infected children after antiretroviral therapy interruption. In TCRdb, the 3' RACE reads were re-called with MiXCR into one record per CDR3 protein. The sample gives nearly 15,000 distinct CDR3 sequences, 3% to 3.5% of which show up once; 34% is in the top ten. This sample comprised CD45RO+ CD8+ T cells from PBMCs, pooled from several time points, obtained from a donor given antiretroviral therapy, either interrupted or continuous. These receptors all come from a pool of human donors with HIV. Each CDR3 is given with its conserved first and last residue. The order of the fields is D gene, V gene, J gene, clone size, CDR3 DNA, CDR3 protein. A D gene is named only where the DNA matches it firmly. Size is stated for part of the rows, as once, few or many counts, or as a class when the clone is expanded.

D: NA; V: TRBV7-8; J: TRBJ1-4; size: many; DNA: TGTGCCAGCAGCTTAGTCGGGTCCCATCCTAATGAAAAACTGTTTTTT; CDR3: CASSLVGSHPNEKLFF
D: TRBD1; V: TRBV12-3/TRBV12-4; J: TRBJ1-2; size: many; DNA: TGTGCCAGCAACCTGGGACAGGGAATCTATGGCTACACCTTC; CDR3: CASNLGQGIYGYTF
D: NA; V: TRBV6-2/TRBV6-3; J: TRBJ2-1; size: many; DNA: TGTGCCAGCCGGGTCGGGGTAAATGAGCAGTTCTTC; CDR3: CASRVGVNEQFF
D: NA; V: TRBV29-1; J: TRBJ1-3; size: many; DNA: TGCAGCGTTGCAACTGGTTCTGGAAACACCATATATTTT; CDR3: CSVATGSGNTIYF
D: TRBD2; V: TRBV6-4; J: TRBJ2-3; size: few; DNA: TGTGCCAGCAGTGACTCGACCGGGGGGGCAGATACGCAGTATTTT; CDR3: CASSDSTGGADTQYF
D: TRBD2; V: TRBV20-1; J: TRBJ2-1; size: many; DNA: TGCAGTGCTAGAGCCCGAGACGGGGGGAATGAGCAGTTCTTC; CDR3: CSARARDGGNEQFF
D: NA; V: TRBV27; J: TRBJ2-1; size: many; DNA: TGTGCCAGCAGTTTGACTAGAAACAATGAGCAGTTCTTC; CDR3: CASSLTRNNEQFF
D: NA; V: TRBV30; J: TRBJ2-3; size: many; DNA: TGTGCCTGGGGGGCGGGGACTACGCAGTATTTT; CDR3: CAWGAGTTQYF
D: TRBD1; V: TRBV12-5; J: TRBJ2-3; size: many; DNA: TGTGCTAGTGGTTATCTGGTAATGACAGGGACCGTCACAGATACGCAGTATTTT; CDR3: CASGYLVMTGTVTDTQYF
D: TRBD1; V: TRBV27; J: TRBJ2-5; size: few; DNA: TGTGCCAGCAGTTTATGGGCAGGGGGCATGGAGACCCAGTACTTC; CDR3: CASSLWAGGMETQYF
D: TRBD2; V: TRBV20-1; J: TRBJ2-3; size: many; DNA: TGCAGTGCTAGACCTTACCTAGCGGGGGAGACGGATACGCAGTATTTT; CDR3: CSARPYLAGETDTQYF
D: NA; V: TRBV11-2; J: TRBJ2-5; size: many; DNA: TGTGCCAGCAGCTACGTGGAGACCCAGTACTTC; CDR3: CASSYVETQYF
D: NA; V: TRBV20-1; J: TRBJ1-1; size: NA; DNA: TGCAGTGCTAGAGAGGTCCAGTGGGCCACTGAAGCTTTCTTT; CDR3: CSAREVQWATEAFF
D: NA; V: TRBV28; J: TRBJ1-5; size: many; DNA: TGTGCCAGCAGTGAACAGGTTGGGAATCAGCCCCAGCATTTT; CDR3: CASSEQVGNQPQHF
D: TRBD1; V: TRBV27; J: TRBJ2-7; size: many; DNA: TGTGCCAGCAGAAGGGGGCTCTCCTACGAGCAGTACTTC; CDR3: CASRRGLSYEQYF
D: NA; V: TRBV7-2; J: TRBJ2-2; size: many; DNA: TGTGCCAGCAGCTTAGTGAAGAACACCGGGGAGCTGTTTTTT; CDR3: CASSLVKNTGELFF
D: NA; V: TRBV14; J: TRBJ2-7; size: many; DNA: TGTGCCAGCAGCCACCCCCCGGGGATGATTACCTACGAGCAGTACTTC; CDR3: CASSHPPGMITYEQYF
D: TRBD1; V: TRBV9; J: TRBJ1-2; size: NA; DNA: TGTGCCAGCAACGCAGGGGGAGACTATGGCTACACCTTC; CDR3: CASNAGGDYGYTF
D: NA; V: TRBV24-1; J: TRBJ2-2; size: many; DNA: TGTGCCACCAGTGCCGGCGGAGGGCCCGCCGGGGAGCTGTTTTTT; CDR3: CATSAGGGPAGELFF
D: NA; V: TRBV4-3; J: TRBJ2-2; size: medium-sized; DNA: TGCGCCAGCAGCCTCAGGGACGGGGAGCTGTTTTTT; CDR3: CASSLRDGELFF
D: NA; V: TRBV19; J: TRBJ1-2; size: many; DNA: TGTGCCAGTAGTATTCCTGACGCGGACTATGGCTACACCTTC; CDR3: CASSIPDADYGYTF
D: TRBD1; V: TRBV9; J: TRBJ1-2; size: many; DNA: TGTGCCAGCAGCGTAGAGGGACAGGAGGGCTATGGCTACACCTTC; CDR3: CASSVEGQEGYGYTF
D: NA; V: TRBV12-3/TRBV12-4; J: TRBJ1-1; size: many; DNA: TGTGCCAGCAGTTGGGGCAGCTTGAACACTGAAGCTTTCTTT; CDR3: CASSWGSLNTEAFF
D: TRBD1; V: TRBV20-1; J: TRBJ2-7; size: few; DNA: TGCAGTGCTAGATGGACAGGGAAGGTCAACGAGCAGTACTTC; CDR3: CSARWTGKVNEQYF
D: TRBD1; V: TRBV28; J: TRBJ1-5; size: NA; DNA: TGTGCCAGCAGTTTCCCAGGGGGCCGTCAGCCCCAGCATTTT; CDR3: CASSFPGGRQPQHF
D: NA; V: TRBV20-1; J: TRBJ2-3; size: many; DNA: TGCAGTGCTAGTAGCACAGATACGCAGTATTTT; CDR3: CSASSTDTQYF
D: NA; V: TRBV11-3; J: TRBJ1-1; size: many; DNA: TGTGCCAGCAGCTTAGATCCTCTTGTCGGTAATCTCACTGAAGCTTTCTTT; CDR3: CASSLDPLVGNLTEAFF
D: NA; V: TRBV6-4; J: TRBJ2-6; size: many; DNA: TGTGCCAGCAGTGACAACTCTGGGGCCAACGTCCTGACTTTC; CDR3: CASSDNSGANVLTF
D: NA; V: TRBV6-1; J: TRBJ2-6; size: many; DNA: TGTGCCAGCAGTTCCCCCCCCGGGGCAGGGGCCAACGTCCTGACTTTC; CDR3: CASSSPPGAGANVLTF
D: NA; V: TRBV2; J: TRBJ2-1; size: few; DNA: TGTGCCAGCAGTGTTGTGGGGGCGTTCAATGAGCAGTTCTTC; CDR3: CASSVVGAFNEQFF
D: NA; V: TRBV6-2/TRBV6-3; J: TRBJ2-1; size: many; DNA: TGTGCCAGCAGTCCCGGGACGGGATACAATGAGCAGTTCTTC; CDR3: CASSPGTGYNEQFF
D: NA; V: TRBV15; J: TRBJ2-7; size: many; DNA: TGTGCCACCAGCAGCTCTGCAGGGGAGGAGCAGTACTTC; CDR3: CATSSSAGEEQYF
D: TRBD1; V: TRBV9; J: TRBJ2-3; size: few; DNA: TGTGCCAGCAACCAACTCAGGGGGACAGGAAGCACAGATACGCAGTATTTT; CDR3: CASNQLRGTGSTDTQYF
D: TRBD1; V: TRBV28; J: TRBJ2-7; size: many; DNA: TGTGCCAGCAGTAGACAGGGATTGATCTCCTACGAGCAGTACTTC; CDR3: CASSRQGLISYEQYF
D: NA; V: TRBV12-3/TRBV12-4; J: TRBJ2-3; size: many; DNA: TGTGCCAGCAGTCTCGGCACAGATACGCAGTATTTT; CDR3: CASSLGTDTQYF
D: TRBD2; V: TRBV12-3/TRBV12-4; J: TRBJ2-3; size: many; DNA: TGTGCCACCCACCAGCGGGGTCACACAGATACGCAGTATTTT; CDR3: CATHQRGHTDTQYF
D: TRBD1; V: TRBV28; J: TRBJ2-5; size: medium-sized; DNA: TGTGCCAGCAGTGACGACGACAGGGGGACTCAAGAGACCCAGTACTTC; CDR3: CASSDDDRGTQETQYF
D: TRBD1; V: TRBV28; J: TRBJ2-7; size: few; DNA: TGTGCCAGCGTAACGGGACAGGCGAGCTCCTACGAGCAGTACTTC; CDR3: CASVTGQASSYEQYF
D: NA; V: TRBV2; J: TRBJ2-2; size: many; DNA: TGTGCCAGCAGTGACAGGGCGGCGGTTGCCGGGGAGCTGTTTTTT; CDR3: CASSDRAAVAGELFF
D: NA; V: TRBV7-2; J: TRBJ2-7; size: many; DNA: TGTGCCAGCAGCTTAGTCTCCCAGGGTTGGGTCGGCTACGAGCAGTACTTC; CDR3: CASSLVSQGWVGYEQYF
D: NA; V: TRBV19; J: TRBJ1-4; size: many; DNA: TGTGCCAGTAGTCCAGGACATCTACCGGGACTGTTTTTT; CDR3: CASSPGHLPGLFF
D: TRBD2; V: TRBV6-4; J: TRBJ2-3; size: NA; DNA: TGTGCCAGCAGTGAATCCCCAGCGGGGGGGAGCACAGATACGCAGTATTTT; CDR3: CASSESPAGGSTDTQYF
D: NA; V: TRBV12-3/TRBV12-4; J: TRBJ2-5; size: many; DNA: TGTGCCAGCAGTTTTAGGGGGGGCCCACAAGAGACCCAGTACTTC; CDR3: CASSFRGGPQETQYF
D: NA; V: TRBV5-1; J: TRBJ2-1; size: many; DNA: TGCGCCAGCACCCAGACGCCAGGGTATGAGCAGTTCTTC; CDR3: CASTQTPGYEQFF
D: NA; V: TRBV12-3/TRBV12-4; J: TRBJ2-7; size: many; DNA: TGTGCCAGCAGTTCGCGGTCCTACGAGCAGTACTTC; CDR3: CASSSRSYEQYF
D: TRBD1; V: TRBV7-8; J: TRBJ1-1; size: many; DNA: TGTGCCAGCAGCCTAAGACAGGGGGCGGACACTGAAGCTTTCTTT; CDR3: CASSLRQGADTEAFF